Sequencing of this TCR beta chain was carried out in a study of blood T cell repertoires in COVID-19. Study details: The United States, Italy and Spain provided the acute and convalescent COVID-19 samples. T cells, B-cell-depleted T cells, or PBMCs supplied cDNA or gDNA.

Original processing notes: Reference gene primer amplification in the assay estimated nucleated cell counts. The protocol was immunoSEQ multiplex PCR, while the TCRdb copy is restricted to in-frame clones and leaves out a portion. V, J and clone size are those of that table, while D and trimming were read from the DNA. The profile shows tens of thousands of clones, 70% to 80% of them singletons. This sequence was found in a human donor in a cohort sampled during active COVID-19. The sequenced sample consisted of peripheral blood.

The CDR3 loop is CASSIAAGQVSYEQYF. CDR3 sequence (DNA): TGTGCCAGTAGTATCGCAGCGGGACAGGTCTCCTACGAGCAGTACTTC. This sequence joins TRBV19 and TRBJ2-7, with D perhaps TRBD1 (8 bases). The CDR3 has 16 amino acids. Trimming took off 3 bases at V and 0 bases at J, with 15 bases between the two ends. The V gene's germline CDR1 is LNHDA and CDR2 SQIVND (reference sequence).